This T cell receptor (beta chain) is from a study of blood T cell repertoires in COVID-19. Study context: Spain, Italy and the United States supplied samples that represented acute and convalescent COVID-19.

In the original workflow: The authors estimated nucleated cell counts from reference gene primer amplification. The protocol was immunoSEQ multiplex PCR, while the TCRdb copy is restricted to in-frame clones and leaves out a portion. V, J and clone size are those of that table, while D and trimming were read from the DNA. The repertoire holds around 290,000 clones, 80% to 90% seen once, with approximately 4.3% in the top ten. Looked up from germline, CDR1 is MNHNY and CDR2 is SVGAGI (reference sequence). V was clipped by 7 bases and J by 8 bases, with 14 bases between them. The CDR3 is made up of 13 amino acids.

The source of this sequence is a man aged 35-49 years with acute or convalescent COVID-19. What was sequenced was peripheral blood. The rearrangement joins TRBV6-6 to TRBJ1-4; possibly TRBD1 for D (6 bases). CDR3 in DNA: TGTGCCAGCATGGGACATGAAGGGGAAAAACTGTTTTTT. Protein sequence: CASMGHEGEKLFF.